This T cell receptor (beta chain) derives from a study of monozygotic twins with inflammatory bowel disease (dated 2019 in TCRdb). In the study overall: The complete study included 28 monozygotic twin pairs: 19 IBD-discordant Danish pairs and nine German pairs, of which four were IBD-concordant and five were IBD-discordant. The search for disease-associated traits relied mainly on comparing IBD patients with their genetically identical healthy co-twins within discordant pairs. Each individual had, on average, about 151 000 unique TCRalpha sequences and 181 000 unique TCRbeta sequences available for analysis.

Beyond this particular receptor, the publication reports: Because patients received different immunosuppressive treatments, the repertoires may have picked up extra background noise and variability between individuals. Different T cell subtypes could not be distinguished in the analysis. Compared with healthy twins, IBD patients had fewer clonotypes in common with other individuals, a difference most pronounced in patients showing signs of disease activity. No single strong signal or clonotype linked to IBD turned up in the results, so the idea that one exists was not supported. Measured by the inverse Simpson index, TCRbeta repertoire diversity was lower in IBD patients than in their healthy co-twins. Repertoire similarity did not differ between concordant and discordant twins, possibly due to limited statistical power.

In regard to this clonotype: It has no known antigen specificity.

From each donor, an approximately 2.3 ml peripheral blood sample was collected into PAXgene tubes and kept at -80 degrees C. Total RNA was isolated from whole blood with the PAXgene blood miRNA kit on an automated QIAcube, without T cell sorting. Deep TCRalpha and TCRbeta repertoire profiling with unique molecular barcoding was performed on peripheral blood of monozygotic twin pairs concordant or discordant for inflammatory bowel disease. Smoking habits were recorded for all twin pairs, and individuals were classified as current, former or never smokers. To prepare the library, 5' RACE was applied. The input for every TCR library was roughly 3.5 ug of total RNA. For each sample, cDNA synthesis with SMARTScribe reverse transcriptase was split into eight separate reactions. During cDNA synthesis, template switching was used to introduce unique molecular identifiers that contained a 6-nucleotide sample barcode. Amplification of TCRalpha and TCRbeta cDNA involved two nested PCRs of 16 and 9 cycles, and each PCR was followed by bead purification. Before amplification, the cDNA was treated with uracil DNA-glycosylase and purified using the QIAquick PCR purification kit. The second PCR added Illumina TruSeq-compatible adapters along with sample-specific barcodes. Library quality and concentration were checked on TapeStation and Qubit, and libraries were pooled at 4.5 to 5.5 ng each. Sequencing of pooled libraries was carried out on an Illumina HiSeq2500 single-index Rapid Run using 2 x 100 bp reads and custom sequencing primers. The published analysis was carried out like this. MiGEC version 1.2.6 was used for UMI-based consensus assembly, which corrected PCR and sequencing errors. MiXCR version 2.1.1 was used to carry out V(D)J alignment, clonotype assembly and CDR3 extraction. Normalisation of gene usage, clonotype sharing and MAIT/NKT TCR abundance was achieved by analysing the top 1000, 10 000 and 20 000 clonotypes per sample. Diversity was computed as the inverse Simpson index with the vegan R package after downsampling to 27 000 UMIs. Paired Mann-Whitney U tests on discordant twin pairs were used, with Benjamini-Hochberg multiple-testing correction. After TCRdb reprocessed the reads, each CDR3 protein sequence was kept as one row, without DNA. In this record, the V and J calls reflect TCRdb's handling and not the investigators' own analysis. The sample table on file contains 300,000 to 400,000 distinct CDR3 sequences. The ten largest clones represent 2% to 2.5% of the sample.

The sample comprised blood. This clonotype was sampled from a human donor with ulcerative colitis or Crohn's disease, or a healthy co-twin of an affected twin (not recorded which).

CDR3 reads: CASSQTFGTGELFF. The rearranged segments are TRBV9 and TRBJ2-2. The germline V gene encodes CDR1 SGDLS and CDR2 YYNGEE. The CDR3 starts with the cysteine, ends with the phenylalanine, and has 14 residues. DNA is not on record.